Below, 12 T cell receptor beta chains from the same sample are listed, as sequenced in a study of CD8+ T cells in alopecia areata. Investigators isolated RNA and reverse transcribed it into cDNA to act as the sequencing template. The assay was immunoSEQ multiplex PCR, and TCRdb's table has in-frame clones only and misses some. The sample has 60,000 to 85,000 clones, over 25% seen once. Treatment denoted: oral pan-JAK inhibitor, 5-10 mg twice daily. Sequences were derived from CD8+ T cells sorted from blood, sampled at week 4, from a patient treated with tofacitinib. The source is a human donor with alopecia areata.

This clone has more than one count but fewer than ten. The CDR3 bases are TGCGCCAGCAGCCCCATGTCGGGTTGGGATACGCAGTATTTT. Translation gives CASSPMSGWDTQYF. This chain links TRBV5-1 with TRBJ2-3; no definite D call. Germline V gene lookup returns CDR1 SGHRS and CDR2 YFSETQ. This CDR3 contains 14 residues. The ends were cut back, 4 bases at V and 6 bases at J, with 15 bases in the middle.

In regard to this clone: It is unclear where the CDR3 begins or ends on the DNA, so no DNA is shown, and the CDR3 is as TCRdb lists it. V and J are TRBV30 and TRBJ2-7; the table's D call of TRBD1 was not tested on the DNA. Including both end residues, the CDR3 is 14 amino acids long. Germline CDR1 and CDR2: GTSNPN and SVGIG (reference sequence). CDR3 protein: CAWSFGPGNYEQYF.

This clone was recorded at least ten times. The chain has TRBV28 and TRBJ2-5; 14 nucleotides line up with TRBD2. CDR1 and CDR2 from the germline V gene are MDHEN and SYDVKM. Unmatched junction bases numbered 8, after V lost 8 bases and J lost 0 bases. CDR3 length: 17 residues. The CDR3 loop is CASQVWTSGRYQETQYF. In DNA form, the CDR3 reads TGTGCCAGCCAGGTCTGGACTAGCGGGAGGTACCAAGAGACCCAGTACTTC.

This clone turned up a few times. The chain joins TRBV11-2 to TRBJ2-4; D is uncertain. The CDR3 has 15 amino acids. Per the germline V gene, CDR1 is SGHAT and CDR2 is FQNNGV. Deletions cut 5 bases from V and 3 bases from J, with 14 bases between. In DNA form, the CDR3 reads TGTGCCAGCAGCCCTCAAGAGTTCGGCAAAAACATTCAGTACTTC. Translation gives CASSPQEFGKNIQYF.

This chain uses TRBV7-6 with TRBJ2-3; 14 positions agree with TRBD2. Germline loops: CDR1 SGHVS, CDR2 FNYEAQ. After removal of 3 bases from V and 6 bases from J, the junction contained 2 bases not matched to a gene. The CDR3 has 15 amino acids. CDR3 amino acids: CASSLTSGRADTQYF. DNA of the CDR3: TGTGCCAGCAGCTTGACTAGCGGGAGGGCGGATACGCAGTATTTT.

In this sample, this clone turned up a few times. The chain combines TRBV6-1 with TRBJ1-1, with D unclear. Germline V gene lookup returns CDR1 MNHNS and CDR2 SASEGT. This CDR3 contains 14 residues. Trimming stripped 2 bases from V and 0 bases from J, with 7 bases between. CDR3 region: CASSERSLNTEAFF. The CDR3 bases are TGTGCCAGCAGTGAACGGAGTTTGAACACTGAAGCTTTCTTT.

The CDR3 DNA follows: TGTGCCAGCAGTTTTCGTCTAGAAATAAACACCGGGGAGCTGTTTTTT. This codes for CASSFRLEINTGELFF. The chain joins TRBV28 to TRBJ2-2; D gene uncertain. From germline, CDR1 is MDHEN and CDR2 SYDVKM. The CDR3 contains 16 residues. V shed 3 bases and J shed 2 bases, with 13 bases lying between them.

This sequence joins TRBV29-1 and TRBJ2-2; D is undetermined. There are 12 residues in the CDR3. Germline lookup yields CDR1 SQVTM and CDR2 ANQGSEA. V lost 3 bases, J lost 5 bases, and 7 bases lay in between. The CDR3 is CSVDAGTGELFF. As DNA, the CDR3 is TGCAGCGTTGACGCAGGTACCGGGGAGCTGTTTTTT.

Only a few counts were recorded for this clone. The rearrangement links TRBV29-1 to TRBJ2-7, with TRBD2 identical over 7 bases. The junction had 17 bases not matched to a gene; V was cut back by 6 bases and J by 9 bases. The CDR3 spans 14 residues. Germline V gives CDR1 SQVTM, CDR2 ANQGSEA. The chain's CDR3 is CSVGGQGNPTGQYF. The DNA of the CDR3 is TGCAGCGTGGGAGGGCAGGGCAATCCTACGGGGCAGTACTTC.

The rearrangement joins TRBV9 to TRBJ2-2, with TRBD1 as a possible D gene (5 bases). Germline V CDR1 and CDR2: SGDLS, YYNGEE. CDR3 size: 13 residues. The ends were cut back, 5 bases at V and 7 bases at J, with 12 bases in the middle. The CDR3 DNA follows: TGTGCCAGCAGTGGACCCCAGGGCGGGGAGCTGTTTTTT. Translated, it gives CASSGPQGGELFF.

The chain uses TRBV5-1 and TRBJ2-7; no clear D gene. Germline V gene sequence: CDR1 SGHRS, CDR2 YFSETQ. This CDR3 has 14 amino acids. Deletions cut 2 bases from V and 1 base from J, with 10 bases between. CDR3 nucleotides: TGCGCCAGCAGCTTTCGCGCAGAGTCCTACGAGCAGTACTTC. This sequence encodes CASSFRAESYEQYF. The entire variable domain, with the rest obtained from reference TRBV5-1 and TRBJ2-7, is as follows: KAGVTQTPRYLIKTRGQQVTLSCSPISGHRSVSWYQQTPGQGLQFLFEYFSETQRNKGNFPGRFSGRQFSNSRSEMNVSTLELGDSALYLCASSFRAESYEQYFGPGTRLTVT.

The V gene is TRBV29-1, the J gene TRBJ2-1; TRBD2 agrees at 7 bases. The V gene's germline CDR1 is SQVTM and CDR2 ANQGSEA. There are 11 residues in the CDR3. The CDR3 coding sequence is TGCGGGGGGGGAACCTACAATGAGCAGTTCTTC. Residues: CGGGTYNEQFF.